What follows are 20 T cell receptor beta chains derived from one specimen sequenced in a study of type 1 regulatory T cells. Findings and caveats of the study: Type 1 regulatory T cells had a more restricted TCR repertoire than non-type 1 regulatory T cells.

No antigen has been assigned to these receptors. MiXCR, applied by TCRdb to the reads, yields one record per CDR3 protein. This table has 70,000 or so distinct CDR3 sequences, less than 25% appearing once. The sample was cultured type 1 regulatory T (Tr1) cells, either the whole culture or a sorted fraction (not recorded which). The source is a human donor in good health.

This clonotype turned up a few times. The V gene is TRBV18, the J gene TRBJ2-7; 9 bases fit TRBD1. Germline assignment: CDR1 KGHSH and CDR2 LQKENI. J was trimmed by 4 bases and V by 4 bases; bases with no gene match: 5. The CDR3 is 14 amino acids. CDR3 residues: CASSLTGQGYEQYF. As DNA, the CDR3 is TGTGCCAGCTCACTTACTGGACAGGGGTACGAGCAGTACTTC.

In this sample, this clonotype turned up a few times. In nucleotides, the CDR3 is TGCAGTGCTATCCGGGTTGGGGACCTTAATCAGCCCCAGCATTTT. This encodes CSAIRVGDLNQPQHF. This sequence joins TRBV20-1 and TRBJ1-5; D is perhaps TRBD1 (5 bases). Germline assignment: CDR1 DFQATT and CDR2 SNEGSKA (reference sequence). This CDR3 spans 15 amino acids. V was clipped by 4 bases and J by 4 bases, with 17 bases between them.

This clonotype was seen a handful of times. This CDR3 reads CASSSTRLNTEAFF. CDR3 sequence (DNA): TGTGCCAGCAGTTCGACAAGGTTGAACACTGAAGCTTTCTTT. The chain joins TRBV12-3 or TRBV12-4 to TRBJ1-1; no definite D call. The CDR3 covers 14 residues. V was cut by 4 bases and J by 0 bases, with 9 bases left in between.

This sequence joins TRBV5-1 and TRBJ2-1, with D possibly TRBD2 on 5 matching bases. The CDR3 is 14 amino acids. Germline loops: CDR1 SGHRS, CDR2 YFSETQ. V was shortened by 7 bases and J by 1 base, with 12 bases between the two germline ends. CDR3 bases: TGCGCCAGCGGGCGGGTTGGTTCCTACAATGAGCAGTTCTTC. Its translation: CASGRVGSYNEQFF.

The chain recombines TRBV5-6 with TRBJ1-2; TRBD1 is a possible D gene (6 bases). Per germline, CDR1 SGHDT and CDR2 YYEEEE. The CDR3 spans 14 residues. The germline V and J ends were trimmed by 4 bases and 3 bases, with 13 bases remaining between them. CDR3 DNA sequence: TGTGCCAGCAGCCATTACAAGGGGGACTATGGCTACACCTTC. This codes for CASSHYKGDYGYTF.

V usage is TRBV30 and J usage is TRBJ2-2, with 12 bases fitting TRBD2. V was pared by 2 bases and J by 5 bases, with 3 bases of the junction left unmatched. Germline lookup yields CDR1 GTSNPN and CDR2 SVGIG (reference sequence). This CDR3 has 15 amino acids. DNA for the CDR3: TGTGCCTGGAGTCCTACTAGCGGGAGGACCGGGGAGCTGTTTTTT. This codes for CAWSPTSGRTGELFF. Full variable domain (remainder filled in from reference TRBV30 and TRBJ2-2): SQTIHQWPATLVQPVGSPLSLECTVEGTSNPNLYWYRQAAGRGLQLLFYSVGIGQISSEVPQNLSASRPQDRQFILSSKKLLLSDSGFYLCAWSPTSGRTGELFFGEGSRLTVL.

The V and J genes are TRBV30 and TRBJ1-2, with D tentatively TRBD1 (6 bases). V was shortened by 1 base and J by 7 bases, with 13 bases between the two germline ends. Germline V CDR1 and CDR2: GTSNPN, SVGIG (reference sequence). CDR3 length: 13 amino acids. The CDR3 reads CAWSATGWGGYTF. CDR3 nucleotides: TGTGCCTGGAGTGCGACAGGTTGGGGTGGCTACACCTTC.

This CDR3 is CASSPGTGGDIQYF. CDR3 in DNA: TGCGCCAGCAGCCCTGGAACAGGGGGAGACATTCAGTACTTC. The chain links TRBV5-1 to TRBJ2-4; 8 bases are shared with TRBD1. Germline CDR1 SGHRS, CDR2 YFSETQ. V lost 4 bases to trimming and J lost 8 bases; unmatched junction nucleotides: 8. The CDR3 is 14 amino acids.

CDR3: CASGTGNYEQYF. CDR3 in DNA: TGTGCCAGTGGGACAGGAAACTACGAGCAGTACTTC. The V call is TRBV19, the J call TRBJ2-7, with TRBD1 matching over 8 bases. V dropped 8 bases and J dropped 3; count of bases not matched to a gene: 3. The CDR3 spans 12 residues. In germline, CDR1 is LNHDA, CDR2 SQIVND (reference sequence). Based on the CDR3 plus reference TRBV19 and TRBJ2-7, the full variable domain is DGGITQSPKYLFRKEGQNVTLSCEQNLNHDAMYWYRQDPGQGLRLIYYSQIVNDFQKGDIAEGYSVSREKKESFPLTVTSAQKNPTAFYLCASGTGNYEQYFGPGTRLTVT.

On this clonotype: At one end the junction does not follow the germline gene, possibly because of a read error. The rearrangement uses TRBV7-9 and TRBJ2-2; 7 bases agree with TRBD2. The germline gives CDR1 SEHNR, CDR2 FQNEAQ (reference sequence). This CDR3 has 15 residues. The CDR3 region has the DNA TGTGCCAGCAGCTTTTCCGGGGGGAACGCCGGGGAGCTGTTTTTT. Protein sequence: CASSFSGGNAGELFF. The complete variable domain, with remaining parts taken from reference TRBV7-9 and TRBJ2-2, reads DTGVSQNPRHKITKRGQNVTFRCDPISEHNRLYWYRQTLGQGPEFLTYFQNEAQLEKSRLLSDRFSAERPKGSFSTLEIQRTEQGDSAMYLCASSFSGGNAGELFFGEGSRLTVL.

This clonotype has a handful of counts. The genes are TRBV4-3 and TRBJ2-7; the D gene could be TRBD1 or TRBD2 (5 bases each). CDR3 length: 14 residues. CDR1 and CDR2 from the germline V gene are LGHNA and YSLEER. Trimming shortened V by 0 bases and J by 7 bases, and 13 bases separated the two germline ends. In DNA form, the CDR3 reads TGCGCCAGCAGCCAAGAAGCCGGGGCGAGAGAGCAGTACTTC. As protein: CASSQEAGAREQYF.

This clonotype was seen a few times. This chain links TRBV5-1 with TRBJ1-2, with D possibly being TRBD1 (5 bases). The CDR3 length is 11 residues. Germline-derived CDR1 and CDR2 are SGHRS and YFSETQ. The ends were cut back, 5 bases at V and 8 bases at J, with 10 bases in the middle. The CDR3 sequence is CASRQGDGYTF. As DNA, the CDR3 is TGCGCCAGCAGGCAGGGTGACGGCTACACCTTC.

The rearrangement joins TRBV11-2 to TRBJ2-3, with D possibly being TRBD1 (6 bases). This CDR3 contains 14 residues. From germline, CDR1 is SGHAT and CDR2 FQNNGV. Trimming removed 3 bases from V and 7 bases from J, with 14 bases in between. The CDR3 loop is CASSLATGHNTQYF. The DNA for the CDR3 is TGTGCCAGCAGCTTGGCCACGGGACATAATACGCAGTATTTT.

V usage is TRBV6-2 or TRBV6-3 and J usage is TRBJ2-1; D assignment may be TRBD1 or TRBD2 (5 bases each). The V end was cut by 5 bases, the J end by 9 bases, with 20 bases between. This CDR3 has 15 amino acids. Germline V lookup: CDR1 MNHEY, CDR2 SVGEGT. Written as DNA, the CDR3 is TGTGCCAGCAGTACCCGGGACCGACCCGGAGGTGAGCAGTTCTTC. Translated: CASSTRDRPGGEQFF.

The rearrangement joins TRBV21-1 to TRBJ2-7; TRBD2, the table's D call, lacks a check against the DNA. TRBV21-1 is recorded as a pseudogene. The length of the CDR3 is 10 residues. The CDR3 loop reads CASRGVGPYF. The CDR3 DNA sequence: TGTGCCAGCAGGGGAGTTGGTCCGTACTTC.

The V call is TRBV29-1, the J call TRBJ1-5, with D hard to call. From germline, CDR1 is SQVTM and CDR2 ANQGSEA. The CDR3 spans 12 residues. V dropped 4 bases and J dropped 4 bases, with 8 bases sitting between them. The CDR3 nucleotides read TGCAGCGTTGTGTTGGGAAATCAGCCCCAGCATTTT. Its translation: CSVVLGNQPQHF.

This clonotype was counted a few times. The chain has TRBV7-2 and TRBJ2-1; 9 positions match TRBD2. Germline loops: CDR1 SGHTA, CDR2 FQGNSA. The trim removed 4 bases at V and 6 bases at J, leaving 10 bases unmatched. The CDR3 has 16 amino acids. In nucleotides, the CDR3 is TGTGCCAGCAGCTGGGCCTGGCTTAGCGGGAGCAATGAGCAGTTCTTC. It codes for CASSWAWLSGSNEQFF.

The rearrangement uses TRBV30 and TRBJ2-6; D is unresolved. Trimming took off 2 bases at V and 4 bases at J, with 6 bases between the two ends. From germline, CDR1 is GTSNPN and CDR2 SVGIG (reference sequence). The CDR3 extends over 13 amino acids. The CDR3 loop reads CAWSILGANVLTF. DNA for the CDR3: TGTGCCTGGAGTATTTTAGGGGCCAACGTCCTGACTTTC.

This clonotype was found many times. This chain links TRBV7-3 with TRBJ1-6; maybe TRBD1 (5 bases). V lost 6 bases and J 6 bases, leaving 12 bases between the germline ends. CDR1 SGHTA and CDR2 FQGTGA come from the germline V gene. CDR3 length: 14 residues. In nucleotides, the CDR3 is TGTGCCAGCAGTGACAGCGATTTTAATTCACCCCTCCACTTT. It is translated as CASSDSDFNSPLHF.

This clonotype showed up just a few times. The rearrangement joins TRBV5-1 to TRBJ1-1; D is unresolved. CDR1 and CDR2 from the germline V gene are SGHRS and YFSETQ. CDR3 length: 16 amino acids. V lost 6 bases, J lost 2 bases, and 20 bases lay in between. The chain's CDR3 is CASNPESRAFNTEAFF. The CDR3 DNA sequence: TGCGCCAGCAACCCTGAAAGTAGAGCCTTTAACACTGAAGCTTTCTTT.